This T cell receptor (beta chain) is from a study of CD8+CD57+ T cells in acquired aplastic anemia. Whole-study context: DNA recovered from sorted CD4+ and CD8+ cells had a mean of roughly 3 ug. Study-wide findings and caveats: Patient and control CD8+ Simpson's diversity was not significantly different.

About this clonotype: The antigen remains unidentified.

TCR beta VDJ and CDR3 were profiled, and genomic DNA was the template. TCRdb passed the reads through MiXCR, listing each CDR3 protein once. Here the sample spans 250,000 to 300,000 distinct CDR3 sequences, roughly three fifths being singletons. CDR3 length: 15 residues. In germline, CDR1 is DFQATT, CDR2 SNEGSKA (reference sequence). The material sequenced was sorted CD4+, CD8+, or CD8+CD57+ T cells (not recorded which) from PBMCs. This receptor was identified in a human donor with severe aplastic anemia or a healthy control (not recorded which). The chain uses TRBV20-1 and TRBJ2-3, with 15 bases fitting TRBD2. The CDR3, as DNA: TGCAGCGGGACTAGCGGGGGGCTGGCCACAGATACGCAGTATTTT. It yields the protein CSGTSGGLATDTQYF.